This T cell receptor (beta chain) was documented in a study of T cell responses to AZD1222 COVID-19 vaccine (TCRdb year 2021). Describing the broader study: Because spike-specific TCR depth and breadth did not differ between the two schedules, AZD1222 recipients who got a second dose at roughly 4 weeks were pooled with those who got a second dose at roughly 12 weeks. TCR sequencing was performed for roughly 250 trial participants, of whom 200 to 210 were given two doses of AZD1222 and around 25 were given two doses of MenACWY control vaccine. Trial participants were enrolled by age into subgroups of 18-55, 56-69 and 70-plus years, and approximately 150, 30 and 60 TCR-sequenced participants, respectively, were included in these subgroups. Study-wide findings and limitations: Vaccine-associated CD4 TCRs spanned the whole spike protein, with dominant responses in regions 160-218 and 743-854. In the small 56-69-year group, the increase in depth fell short of significance, most likely because of low power. Participants were mostly white British and included more females than males, and it was suggested by the authors that clonal diversity may have been underestimated. Because no samples from the day 14 peak response were available, repertoires could be characterized only after the peak T cell response. Conclusions about previously exposed vaccinees are limited because only a handful of AZD1222 recipients were SARS-CoV-2 seropositive at baseline. A significant rise in spike-specific TCR breadth and depth was observed after two AZD1222 doses relative to day 0 and relative to MenACWY recipients. Nearly half of unique spike-specific TCRs reportedly recognized epitopes outside regions mutated in the B.1.351 and B.1.1.7 variants.

A word on this clone: The antigen it binds to is not known. The input lacks base qualities; no much larger clone sits a single base away.

The time point label of this sample denotes: baseline before first vaccination. The vaccinee samples were drawn from two UK trials, COV001 and COV002, one of which was a single-blind randomized controlled phase 2/3 trial testing AZD1222 (ChAdOx1 nCoV-19) in healthy adults. For TCRbeta chain sequencing, PBMC samples were collected from trial participants at day 0 and at day 28 after the second dose. The germline V gene provides CDR1 SGHTA and CDR2 FQGTGA. The CDR3 contains 15 residues, cysteine and phenylalanine counted. The CDR3 DNA has 45 bases and is translated from base 1. Compared with germline, V lacks 5 bases and J lacks 8 bases; bases without a gene match: 9. The CDR3 regions of human TCRbeta chains were subjected to immunosequencing. The authors' analysis ran thus. Repertoire TCRs were matched against a reference library of SARS-CoV-2-specific TCRs generated with the MIRA antigen-specificity platform. Breadth meant the fraction of unique TCRs that were SARS-CoV-2-associated, whereas depth meant the fraction of total T cells that were SARS-CoV-2-associated. Using the MIRA data, each spike-specific TCR was mapped to the spike region that the TCR reacts to and placed in a CD4 or CD8 class. Log10-transformed breadth and depth values were compared by one-way ANOVA with Sidak's multiple comparisons tests. The table was pulled from immuneACCESS by TCRdb, which kept in-frame rearrangements only. Such tables lose some clones; where checked, under half of the loss comes from unresolved V genes, and the rest has no known cause. The D gene and trimming were derived from the DNA, and the V and J assignments and clone size from that table. In all, the sample holds about 120,000 clones, and approximately 90% of those were seen once. Roughly 3.5% of the sample goes to the ten largest clones.

This TCR derives from an adult in good health. The starting material was peripheral blood, obtained on day 0 of AZD1222 vaccination. Rearrangement joined TRBV7-3 to TRBJ2-1; 10 middle bases align to TRBD1. The CDR3 amino acid sequence is: CASSRSGQGFDEQFF. The DNA is as follows: TGTGCCAGCAGCCGATCGGGACAGGGGTTCGATGAGCAGTTCTTC.